These 18 T cell receptor beta chains were sequenced from one sample in a study of CD8+ T cells in alopecia areata. Extraction of RNA preceded its reverse transcription into cDNA, which served as the sequencing template. Assay: immunoSEQ multiplex PCR; the TCRdb copy retains only in-frame clones and omits some. Found here are around 100,000 clones, no singletons; the ten largest cover 15% to 20%. The sequencing sample was made of lesional skin. All receptors derive from a C3H/HeJ mouse with alopecia areata. The strain's MHC: H2-k.

This clone was observed a few times. All gene names here are mouse names. The CDR3 end falls 4 residues outside the read, so it is completed with the germline J gene. V is TRBV13-3 and J is TRBJ2-3, with 12 nucleotides matching TRBD2. This CDR3 has 15 amino acids. Looked up from germline, CDR1 is NNHDY and CDR2 is SYVADS. V lost 9 bases to trimming and J lost 0 bases; unmatched junction nucleotides: 5. The CDR3 is CATSGLGGSAETLYF. The CDR3 DNA, read in part, is TGTGCCACTTCGGGACTGGGGGGTAGTGCAGAA.

Concerning this clone itself: Gene names and germline match the mouse. The CDR3 goes on 4 residues after the read ends, and that part is filled in from the germline J gene. The V gene is TRBV13-3, the J gene TRBJ2-3, with 14 bases that match TRBD2. The CDR3 is made up of 19 amino acids. Germline values: CDR1 NNHDY, CDR2 SYVADS. The trim removed 0 bases at V and 0 bases at J, leaving 6 bases unmatched. CDR3 bases read: TGTGCCAGCAGTGATGCACCCGGGACTGGGGGGGCTAGTGCAGAA. The encoded protein is CASSDAPGTGGASAE. The full CDR3 sequence reads CASSDAPGTGGASAETLYF.

A remark on this clone: The database protein in TCRdb disagrees with the DNA translation at residue 14; the sequence shown here was translated from the DNA. The gene symbols are mouse symbols. The part of the CDR3 DNA that was read is TGTGCCAGCAGCGAGGGACAGGGGGGTTCCTATAATTCGCCC. Protein sequence: CASSEGQGGSYNSP. The CDR3 as a whole reads CASSEGQGGSYNSPLYF. The gene calls are TRBV13-3 and TRBJ1-6; 11 bases map to TRBD1. The CDR3 end lies 3 residues beyond the end of the read and is filled in from the germline J gene. TRBJ1-6 is reported as an ORF; its role is uncertain. Germline loops: CDR1 NNHDY, CDR2 SYVADS. J was trimmed by 0 bases and V by 5 bases; bases with no gene match: 4. The CDR3 consists of 17 residues.

Concerning this clone itself: Gene names are mouse gene names. The missing CDR3 end, 4 residues past where the read stops, is filled in from the germline J gene. J is TRBJ1-2 and V is TRBV19; 10 bases line up with TRBD1. Per the germline V gene, CDR1 is FNHDT and CDR2 is SITEND (reference sequence). CDR3 size: 14 residues. The ends lost 6 bases at V and 4 bases at J; junction bases unmatched: 6. The CDR3 reads CASIPGQGCSDYTF. The DNA read from the CDR3 is TGTGCCAGCATTCCGGGACAGGGGTGCTCC. Variable domain in full (rest from reference TRBV19 and TRBJ1-2): GGIITQTPKFLIGQEGQKLTLKCQQNFNHDTMYWYRQDSGKGLRLIYYSITENDLQKGDLSEGYDASREKKSSFSLTVTSAQKNEMAVFLCASIPGQGCSDYTFGSGTRLLVI.

This clone showed up just a few times. Germline and genes: mouse. The sequence runs out 4 residues before the end of the CDR3; the remainder is reconstructed from the germline J gene. The J gene is TRBJ2-2, the V gene TRBV13-2, with TRBD2 identical over 7 bases. J gave up 1 base and V 2 bases, and 5 bases lay outside the gene matches. Germline loops: CDR1 NNHNN, CDR2 SYGAGS (reference sequence). This CDR3 comprises 16 residues. The CDR3 protein is CASGETGTVNTGQLYF. Incomplete CDR3 DNA: TGTGCCAGCGGTGAGACCGGGACTGTAAACACCGGG.

In its sample, this clone was seen a few times. The database protein in TCRdb disagrees with the DNA translation at residue 11; the sequence shown here was translated from the DNA. The genes and germline here are from mouse. From the germline J gene comes the end of the CDR3, since the read stops 3 residues before it. This chain connects TRBV13-3 to TRBJ1-3; TRBD1 matches at 8 bases. The CDR3 extends over 14 amino acids. Germline lookup yields CDR1 NNHDY and CDR2 SYVADS. J gave up 0 bases and V 10 bases, and 6 bases lay outside the gene matches. The CDR3 spells CAGGQGDSGNTLYF. Incomplete CDR3 DNA: TGTGCCGGAGGACAGGGCGATTCTGGAAATACG.

This clone has only a few counts. The gene symbols are mouse symbols. The read ends 4 residues early relative to the CDR3; the germline J gene fills the gap. Other DNA sequences in this specimen translate into the identical CDR3. The chain employs TRBV13-3 and TRBJ2-3, with 7 bases that match TRBD1. The V gene end was trimmed by 2 bases and the J gene end by 0 bases; junction bases not matched to a gene: 3. CDR1 and CDR2 (germline): NNHDY, SYVADS. The CDR3 spans 15 residues. CDR3 residues: CASSERQGSAETLYF. CDR3 bases read: TGTGCCAGCAGTGAAAGACAGGGAAGTGCAGAA.

Notes on this clone: Gene names are the mouse ones. The CDR3 extends 4 residues past the end of the read, so its final part is completed from the germline J gene. The chain has TRBV13-3 and TRBJ2-7; TRBD2 aligns across 13 bases. The CDR3 is made up of 17 amino acids. Per germline, CDR1 NNHDY and CDR2 SYVADS. The CDR3 sequence: CASSSDWGGAMEYEQYF. The CDR3 DNA, read in part, is TGTGCCAGCAGTTCGGACTGGGGGGGCGCGATGGAGTAT.

This clone was seen a handful of times. Mouse germline and gene names are used. The CDR3 end falls 4 residues outside the read, so it is completed with the germline J gene. The V and J genes are TRBV13-3 and TRBJ2-4, with 11 bases fitting TRBD2. V trimming: 2 bases; J trimming: 2 bases; junction bases outside the gene matches: 4. CDR3 length equals 16 residues. CDR1 is NNHDY and CDR2 is SYVADS in the germline V gene. The sequenced CDR3 bases are TGTGCCAGCAGTGAGAGGACTGGGGGGACTCAAAAC. It translates to CASSERTGGTQN. The entire CDR3 is CASSERTGGTQNTLYF.

Concerning this clone itself: Mouse gene names and germline throughout. The CDR3 end lies 4 residues beyond the end of the read and is filled in from the germline J gene. The V and J genes are TRBV13-3 and TRBJ2-3; TRBD2 agrees at 8 bases. Germline V lookup: CDR1 NNHDY, CDR2 SYVADS. Unmatched junction bases numbered 6, after V lost 0 bases and J lost 0 bases. The CDR3 is made up of 17 amino acids. CDR3 DNA (partial): TGTGCCAGCAGTGATGAGGCCTGGGGGGCTAGTGCAGAA. Its protein is CASSDEAWGASAE. The whole CDR3 region reads CASSDEAWGASAETLYF.

This clone was picked up a small number of times. Gene names refer to mouse genes. The read ends 4 residues before the CDR3 terminus; that terminus is restored from the germline J gene. The rearrangement joins TRBV13-3 to TRBJ1-2; TRBD1 might be the D (6 bases). With 1 base removed from V and 0 bases from J, the gap between germline ends came to 16 bases. CDR1 is NNHDY, CDR2 SYVADS, per germline. The CDR3 has 17 amino acids. The covered CDR3 bases are TGTGCCAGCAGTGATACGGGACACGGGGCGGCAAACTCC. It translates to CASSDTGHGAANS. The CDR3 in its entirety is CASSDTGHGAANSDYTF.

A note on this clone: Gene names refer to mouse genes. Coverage ceases 4 residues before the CDR3 finishes, and the germline J gene fills in the end. The rearrangement links TRBV13-3 to TRBJ1-4, with TRBD1 matching 8 bases. The CDR3 is made up of 17 amino acids. The V gene end was trimmed by 0 bases and the J gene end by 0 bases; junction bases not matched to a gene: 4. Per the germline V gene, CDR1 is NNHDY and CDR2 is SYVADS. CDR3 sequence reads: CASSDATGGISNERLFF. CDR3 DNA (partial): TGTGCCAGCAGTGATGCTACAGGGGGGATTTCCAACGAA.

Concerning this clone itself: Gene names and germline match the mouse. Read coverage stops 4 residues before the CDR3 terminus; the germline J gene supplies the remainder. V and J are TRBV1 and TRBJ2-7; 8 bases match TRBD1. Germline assignment: CDR1 NSQYPW and CDR2 LRSPGD (reference sequence). The CDR3 is 13 residues long. The CDR3 is CTCSVDREYEQYF. The part of the CDR3 DNA that was read is TGCACCTGCAGTGTGGACAGGGAATAT.

On this clone: Mouse names are used for the genes. The CDR3 extends 4 residues past the end of the read, so its final part is completed from the germline J gene. The V gene is TRBV1, the J gene TRBJ1-2; 10 bases fit TRBD1. The V and J ends lost 0 bases and 3 bases, in that order; junction bases with no gene match: 4. This CDR3 contains 16 residues. Germline V lookup: CDR1 NSQYPW, CDR2 LRSPGD (reference sequence). CDR3 region: CTCSADGTGEDSDYTF. The covered CDR3 bases are TGCACCTGCAGTGCAGATGGGACAGGGGAGGACTCC. The entire variable domain, with the rest obtained from reference TRBV1 and TRBJ1-2, is as follows: VTLLEQNPRWRLVPRGQAVNLRCILKNSQYPWMSWYQQDLQKQLQWLFTLRSPGDKEVKSLPGADYLATRVTDTELRLQVANMSQGRTLYCTCSADGTGEDSDYTFGSGTRLLVI.

With respect to this clone: Genes and germline are mouse. The read terminates 4 residues before the CDR3 end, so the remaining end is supplied by the germline J gene. The chain links TRBV14 to TRBJ1-4, with D unresolved. Trimming cost V 1 base and J 4 bases, with 8 bases left between them. CDR1 is SGHDT and CDR2 is FRDEAV in the germline V gene. This CDR3 has 14 amino acids. The sequenced CDR3 bases are TGTGCCAGCAGTTTCGAAGTCAGCAACGAA. This gives the protein CASSFEVSNE. The complete CDR3 sequence is CASSFEVSNERLFF.

Concerning this clone itself: Germline and genes here are mouse. The read comes to an end 4 residues before the CDR3 does, leaving the germline J gene to fill in the end. The rearrangement links TRBV19 to TRBJ2-7, with D tentatively TRBD1 (6 bases). The CDR3 is 14 residues long. Germline CDR1 FNHDT, CDR2 SITEND (reference sequence). Trimming pared 5 bases from V and 0 bases from J, leaving 12 bases between. CDR3 sequence reads: CASSRDTSSYEQYF. CDR3 DNA (partial): TGTGCCAGCAGCAGGGACACGAGCTCCTAT.

Comment on this clone: Genes and germline come from the mouse. CDR3: CASSDPGTGGVQDTQYF. Incomplete CDR3 DNA: TGTGCCAGCAGTGACCCCGGGACTGGGGGGGTCCAAGAC. This chain uses TRBV13-3 with TRBJ2-5; 13 nucleotides line up with TRBD2. Read sequence stops 4 residues before the CDR3 end, and the germline J gene provides the missing end. J gave up 2 bases and V 2 bases, and 5 bases lay outside the gene matches. The CDR3 sequence is 17 residues long. The germline CDR1 and CDR2 sequences are NNHDY and SYVADS. Full variable domain (missing parts from reference TRBV13-3 and TRBJ2-5): EAAVTQSPRSKVAVTGGKVTLSCHQTNNHDYMYWYRQDTGHGLRLIHYSYVADSTEKGDIPDGYKASRPSQENFSLILELASLSQTAVYFCASSDPGTGGVQDTQYFGPGTRLLVL.

In the case of this clone: A mismatch at residue 13 separates the TCRdb protein from the translated DNA, so the protein presented here was translated from the DNA. Mouse gene names apply. Read coverage stops 3 residues before the CDR3 terminus; the germline J gene supplies the remainder. J is TRBJ1-6 and V is TRBV19, with TRBD1 as a possible D gene (6 bases). TRBJ1-6 is given ORF status, its function remaining uncertain. Trimming removed 2 bases at V and 5 bases at J, with 14 bases between. Germline values: CDR1 FNHDT, CDR2 SITEND (reference sequence). The CDR3 loop spans 16 amino acids. The covered CDR3 bases are TGTGCCAGCAGTATCCACTACAACAGGGATAATTCGCCC. Translation gives CASSIHYNRDNSP. The whole CDR3 reads CASSIHYNRDNSPLYF.